Listed below are T cell receptor beta chains from one sample, sequenced in a study of blood T cell repertoires in COVID-19. Measured with immunoSEQ multiplex PCR; TCRdb has only the in-frame clones, and not every one. Of some 330,000 clones in the sample, over 80% were seen once. Sample: PBMCs or T cells enriched from blood (not recorded which). The receptors were gathered from a man younger than 40 who had recovered from COVID-19. Both conserved end residues are part of each CDR3. A D gene is named only where the DNA matches it firmly. Some rows mark clone size as missing; the rest say once, few, many or name a class of expanded clone.

abundance,v_gene,d_gene,j_gene,CDR3nt,CDR3aa
.,TRBV2,.,TRBJ1-3,TGTGCCAGCAGTGTGGAGCACACCATATATTTT,CASSVEHTIYF
.,TRBV5-6,.,TRBJ1-6,TGTGCCAGCAGCTTGGAGGTAGGCTCTGCGGATTCACCCCTCCACTTT,CASSLEVGSADSPLHF
.,TRBV6-5,TRBD1,TRBJ2-3,TGTGCCAGCGCCCGACAGGGGGCGAGAGATACGCAGTATTTT,CASARQGARDTQYF
.,TRBV18,TRBD1,TRBJ2-4,TGTGCCAGCTCCCCGGGCACAGGGGGTGGCGACATTCAGTACTTC,CASSPGTGGGDIQYF
.,TRBV10-3,TRBD1,TRBJ1-2,TGTGCCATCAGTGAGTCGACAGGGCTTGGGGGCTACACCTTC,CAISESTGLGGYTF
.,TRBV9,TRBD1,TRBJ1-5,TGTGCCAGCAGCGTAGGAGGGGGCGATCAGCCCCAGCATTTT,CASSVGGGDQPQHF
.,TRBV4-1,.,TRBJ2-6,TGCGCCAGCAGCCAACTCTCTGGGGCCAACGTCCTGACTTTC,CASSQLSGANVLTF
.,TRBV4-2,TRBD1,TRBJ1-3,TGTGCCAGCAGCCAAGAGGGGACAGGGAGTTTCGGAAACACCATATATTTT,CASSQEGTGSFGNTIYF
.,TRBV6-1,.,TRBJ2-3,TGTGCCAGCAGTGAAATGGCAGGAGATACGCAGTATTTT,CASSEMAGDTQYF
.,TRBV29-1,.,TRBJ1-5,TGCAGCGTTGAAGATAGGCGGGGGACAAGATACCTATGTCTCCGTGATCAGCCCCAGCATTTT,CSVEDRRGTRYLCLRDQPQHF
.,TRBV12-3/TRBV12-4,.,TRBJ1-2,TGTGCCAGCAGTTTTGACGCAGGCTATGGCTACACCTTC,CASSFDAGYGYTF
.,TRBV6-5,.,TRBJ1-2,TGTGCCAGCAGTGACTCTGGCAGATATGGCTACACCTTC,CASSDSGRYGYTF
few,TRBV4-1,.,TRBJ1-2,TGCGCCAGCAGCCAAGATGGGCAGGGAACTAACTATGGCTACACCTTC,CASSQDGQGTNYGYTF
.,TRBV29-1,.,TRBJ2-1,TGCAGCGTTGAATTACGGGGTGAGCAGTTCTTC,CSVELRGEQFF
.,TRBV28,TRBD1,TRBJ2-1,TGTGCCAGCAGTTTATTCCAGGGGGCTATCAATGAGCAGTTCTTC,CASSLFQGAINEQFF
once,TRBV4-1,.,TRBJ1-5,TGCGCCAGCAGCCCTTCCGGGGGAGGAAGTCGGCAGCCCCAGCATTTT,CASSPSGGGSRQPQHF
few,TRBV6-4,TRBD2,TRBJ2-2,TGTGCCAGCAGTGTGACTAGCATGAACACCGGGGAGCTGTTTTTT,CASSVTSMNTGELFF
.,TRBV5-4,TRBD2,TRBJ2-7,TGTGCCAGCAGCCGGGGGGAGGTCTCCTACGAGCAGTACTTC,CASSRGEVSYEQYF
few,TRBV4-1,TRBD2,TRBJ2-6,TGCGCCAGCAGACTCCTTATAGCGGGGGATGACTACTCTGGGGCCAACGTCCTGACTTTC,CASRLLIAGDDYSGANVLTF
.,TRBV4-2,TRBD1,TRBJ2-2,TGTGCCAGCAGCCAACGCACTCAGGGGGCGGCGAACACCGGGGAGCTGTTTTTT,CASSQRTQGAANTGELFF
once,TRBV7-3,TRBD1,TRBJ1-6,TGTGCCAGCAGCGAACAGGGGGCCAATTCACCCCTCCACTTT,CASSEQGANSPLHF
.,TRBV28,TRBD1,TRBJ1-2,TGTGCCAGCAGCAACGCCTACAGGGGGCCCCTCTATGGCTACACCTTC,CASSNAYRGPLYGYTF
.,TRBV10-2,TRBD1,TRBJ1-2,TGCGCCAGCAATCCGGGACAGTCCTATGGCTACACCTTC,CASNPGQSYGYTF
.,TRBV11-2,.,TRBJ2-3,TGTGCCAGCAGCTACAGGGTAGCAGATACGCAGTATTTT,CASSYRVADTQYF
many,TRBV6-4,.,TRBJ2-3,TGTGCCAGCAGTGACTCGCCTGGCGGGACAGATACGCAGTATTTT,CASSDSPGGTDTQYF
.,TRBV6-5,.,TRBJ1-5,TGTGCCAGCAGTAGGGGCTATAGCAATCAGCCCCAGCATTTT,CASSRGYSNQPQHF
.,TRBV30,.,TRBJ2-5,TGTGCCTGGAGTAGGGGCCTAGGACAAGAGACCCAGTACTTC,CAWSRGLGQETQYF
.,TRBV27,.,TRBJ1-1,TGTGCCAGCAGTCCCTGGACAGTTTCCGGAGACACTGAAGCTTTCTTT,CASSPWTVSGDTEAFF
.,TRBV27,.,TRBJ2-5,TGTGCCAGCAGTTTGTCGGTTCAAGAGACCCAGTACTTC,CASSLSVQETQYF
.,TRBV21-1,.,TRBJ1-5,TGTGCCAGCAGCCTGCGGAGGACTCACAATCAGCCCCAGCATTTT,CASSLRRTHNQPQHF
.,TRBV20-1,TRBD1,TRBJ1-1,TGCAGTGCCGACAGGGGGGTAGGAGCTTTCTTT,CSADRGVGAFF
.,TRBV10-3,TRBD1,TRBJ2-1,TGTGCCACCAAATTTACGGGGTCGACAGGGGAGCAGTTCTTC,CATKFTGSTGEQFF
.,TRBV11-2,.,TRBJ2-3,TGTGCCAGCAGCTACAAATTTTTTGAGCGATTGGGCACAGATACGCAGTATTTT,CASSYKFFERLGTDTQYF
.,TRBV30,.,TRBJ1-1,TGTGCCTGGAGCCATTCAGTCACTGAAGCTTTCTTT,CAWSHSVTEAFF
few,TRBV14,.,TRBJ2-2,TGTGCCAGCAGCCCCACTAGGATTAGGAACACCGGGGAGCTGTTTTTT,CASSPTRIRNTGELFF
.,TRBV15,.,TRBJ2-7,TGTGCCACCAGCAGAGATATCGGGCACAGGGGGGGAGAGCAGTACTTC,CATSRDIGHRGGEQYF
once,TRBV19,.,TRBJ2-3,TGTGCCAGTAATAACAACTTCGGGGGCACAGATACGCAGTATTTT,CASNNNFGGTDTQYF
.,TRBV6-1,.,TRBJ2-7,TGTGCCAGCAGTGAATTGCCCGCCAGGGCCTACGAGCAGTACTTC,CASSELPARAYEQYF
.,TRBV11-2,TRBD2,TRBJ2-5,TGTGCCAGCAGCTTAGTGCCGGTGACTAGCGGGGGGGACCAGTACTTC,CASSLVPVTSGGDQYF
.,TRBV28,TRBD1,TRBJ1-3,TGTGCCAGCAGTTTACGACAGGGGGCTGGAAACACCATATATTTT,CASSLRQGAGNTIYF
once,TRBV6-5,TRBD1,TRBJ1-3,TGTGCCAGCACCAGGGGACAGTCCTCTGGAAACACCATATATTTT,CASTRGQSSGNTIYF
.,TRBV24-1,.,TRBJ1-2,TGTGCCACCAGTGACTCGGGACTGGATGGCTACACCTTC,CATSDSGLDGYTF
.,TRBV2,TRBD1,TRBJ2-1,TGTGCCAGCAAGGCAGGGGGCGCCGGCAATGAGCAGTTCTTC,CASKAGGAGNEQFF
.,TRBV3-1/TRBV3-2,.,TRBJ1-5,TGTGCCAGCAGCCAAGAATCAAGGGGTAATCAGCCCCAGCATTTT,CASSQESRGNQPQHF
.,TRBV7-9,.,TRBJ2-5,TGTGCCAGCAGCATCCGGGACTCGGAGACCCAGTACTTC,CASSIRDSETQYF
.,TRBV7-8,TRBD1,TRBJ1-3,TGTGCCAGCAGCTTAACAGACAGGGGGCTTGGAAACACCATATATTTT,CASSLTDRGLGNTIYF
few,TRBV6-5,TRBD1,TRBJ1-1,TGTGCCAGCAGTTATGTGGGGACAGGGCCGAACACTGAAGCTTTCTTT,CASSYVGTGPNTEAFF
.,TRBV27,.,TRBJ2-7,TGTGCCAGCAGTCCTATCGGGACACCAAGCTCCTACGAGCAGTACTTC,CASSPIGTPSSYEQYF
.,TRBV5-1,TRBD2,TRBJ2-3,TGCGCCAGCAGCCCGCCGGGACTAGCGGGGGCAAATACGCAGTATTTT,CASSPPGLAGANTQYF
.,TRBV27,TRBD1,TRBJ1-2,TGTGCCAGCAGTTGGACAGGGGGCAACTATGGCTACACCTTC,CASSWTGGNYGYTF
.,TRBV5-1,.,TRBJ1-1,TGCGCCAGCAGCTTTTCCATCGACAGAAACACTGAAGCTTTCTTT,CASSFSIDRNTEAFF
few,TRBV12-5,TRBD1,TRBJ2-1,TGTGCTAGTGTCCCGGGACAGGGATACAATGAGCAGTTCTTC,CASVPGQGYNEQFF